The rows below give T cell receptor beta chains drawn from one sample of a study of spatial heterogeneity in lung cancer. One entry per CDR3 protein results from TCRdb running MiXCR on the 5' RACE reads. Of some 110,000 distinct CDR3 sequences detected, 12% appear once; the ten largest clones hold roughly 15%. The source material was PBMCs, sampled at follow-up. The receptors here all came from a male donor with early-stage non-small cell lung cancer. Each CDR3 is given without its conserved first and last residue. The order of the fields is CDR3 protein, V gene, J gene.

CDR3aa: ATSPDRGNYGYT
v_gene: TRBV15
j_gene: TRBJ1-2

CDR3aa: ASSKLEGTGNSPLH
v_gene: TRBV19
j_gene: TRBJ1-6

CDR3aa: SARDHGVNEQF
v_gene: TRBV20-1
j_gene: TRBJ2-1

CDR3aa: AISEGGDNEQF
v_gene: TRBV10-3
j_gene: TRBJ2-1

CDR3aa: ASTRTGAEAF
v_gene: TRBV12-3/TRBV12-4
j_gene: TRBJ1-1

CDR3aa: ASSLVSLAGYEQY
v_gene: TRBV7-2
j_gene: TRBJ2-7

CDR3aa: ASSSGTSGGRTDTQY
v_gene: TRBV5-1
j_gene: TRBJ2-3

CDR3aa: ASSTQGASQPQH
v_gene: TRBV12-3/TRBV12-4
j_gene: TRBJ1-5

CDR3aa: ASSWARFSSEQY
v_gene: TRBV6-2/TRBV6-3
j_gene: TRBJ2-7

CDR3aa: AISDWDSTGELF
v_gene: TRBV10-3
j_gene: TRBJ2-2

CDR3aa: ASKGTANTEAF
v_gene: TRBV6-1
j_gene: TRBJ1-1

CDR3aa: ASSQKQGGSTDTQY
v_gene: TRBV4-2
j_gene: TRBJ2-3

CDR3aa: SARDGSISYEQY
v_gene: TRBV20-1
j_gene: TRBJ2-7

CDR3aa: ASSFDRDQPQH
v_gene: TRBV11-2
j_gene: TRBJ1-5

CDR3aa: ASSYSRRLNEKLF
v_gene: TRBV6-5
j_gene: TRBJ1-4

CDR3aa: ASSPRTGGNTEAF
v_gene: TRBV5-1
j_gene: TRBJ1-1

CDR3aa: ASSPSSGGATSFPEQY
v_gene: TRBV18
j_gene: TRBJ2-7

CDR3aa: ASSLGDSRDEAF
v_gene: TRBV5-1
j_gene: TRBJ1-1

CDR3aa: ASSLRPTGNTEAF
v_gene: TRBV7-2
j_gene: TRBJ1-1

CDR3aa: ASSPGRPTTDTQY
v_gene: TRBV5-1
j_gene: TRBJ2-3

CDR3aa: ASSLADSTDTQY
v_gene: TRBV5-1
j_gene: TRBJ2-3

CDR3aa: ASSLAQGNLGGSTEAF
v_gene: TRBV11-2
j_gene: TRBJ1-1

CDR3aa: ASSEQGEAF
v_gene: TRBV6-6
j_gene: TRBJ1-1

CDR3aa: ASSPASFVGEKLF
v_gene: TRBV5-1
j_gene: TRBJ1-4